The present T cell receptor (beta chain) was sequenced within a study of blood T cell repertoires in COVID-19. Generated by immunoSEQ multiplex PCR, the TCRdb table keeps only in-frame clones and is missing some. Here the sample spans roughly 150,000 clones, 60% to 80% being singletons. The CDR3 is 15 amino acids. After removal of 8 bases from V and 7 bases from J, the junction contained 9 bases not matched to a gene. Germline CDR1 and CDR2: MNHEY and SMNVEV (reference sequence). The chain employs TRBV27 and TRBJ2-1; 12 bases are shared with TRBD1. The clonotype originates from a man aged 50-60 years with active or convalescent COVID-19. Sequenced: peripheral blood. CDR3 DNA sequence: TGTGCCAGCTGGATTCCGGGACAGGGGGCGAATGAGCAGTTCTTC. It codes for CASWIPGQGANEQFF.